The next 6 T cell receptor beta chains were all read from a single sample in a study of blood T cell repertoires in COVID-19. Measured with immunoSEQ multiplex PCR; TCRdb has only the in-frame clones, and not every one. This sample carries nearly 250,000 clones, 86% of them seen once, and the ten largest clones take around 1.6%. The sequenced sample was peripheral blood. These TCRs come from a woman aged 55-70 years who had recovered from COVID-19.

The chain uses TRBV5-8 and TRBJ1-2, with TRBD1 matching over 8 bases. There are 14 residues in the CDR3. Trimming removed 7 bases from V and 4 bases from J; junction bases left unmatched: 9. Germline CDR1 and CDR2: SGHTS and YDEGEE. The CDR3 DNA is TGTGCCAGCGGCATACAGGGGGGGGCCTATGGCTACACCTTC. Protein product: CASGIQGGAYGYTF.

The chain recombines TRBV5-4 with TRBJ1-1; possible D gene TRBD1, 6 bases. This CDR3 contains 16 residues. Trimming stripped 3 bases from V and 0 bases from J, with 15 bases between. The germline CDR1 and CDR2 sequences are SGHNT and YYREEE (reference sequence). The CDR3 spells CASSSPGQDLNTEAFF. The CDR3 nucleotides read TGTGCCAGCAGCTCGCCGGGACAAGACTTGAACACTGAAGCTTTCTTT.

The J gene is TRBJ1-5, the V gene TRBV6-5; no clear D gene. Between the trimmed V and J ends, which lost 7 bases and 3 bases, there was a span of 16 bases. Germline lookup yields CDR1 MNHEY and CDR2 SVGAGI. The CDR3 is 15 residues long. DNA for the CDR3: TGTGCCAGCACCAACCCCGACACCTCCAATCAGCCCCAGCATTTT. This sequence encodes CASTNPDTSNQPQHF.

In DNA, the CDR3 is TGTGCCAGCAGCGTCAGGGGGCAGGAGCTGTTTTTT. Amino acid sequence: CASSVRGQELFF. The genes are TRBV7-3 and TRBJ2-2, with 8 bases fitting TRBD1. The CDR3 loop spans 12 amino acids. Germline CDR1 and CDR2: SGHTA and FQGTGA. V was clipped by 5 bases and J by 10 bases; unmatched bases: 3. The full variable domain, rest sourced from reference TRBV7-3 and TRBJ2-2, is GAGVSQTPSNKVTEKGKYVELRCDPISGHTALYWYRQSLGQGPEFLIYFQGTGAADDSGLPNDRFFAVRPEGSVSTLKIQRTERGDSAVYLCASSVRGQELFFGEGSRLTVL.

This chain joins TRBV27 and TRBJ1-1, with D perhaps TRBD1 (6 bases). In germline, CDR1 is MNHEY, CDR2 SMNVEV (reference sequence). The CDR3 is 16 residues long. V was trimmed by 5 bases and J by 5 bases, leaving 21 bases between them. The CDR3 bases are TGTGCCAGCAGTCCCCGGCGGGGGGCGCTAGGGACTGAAGCTTTCTTT. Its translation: CASSPRRGALGTEAFF.

This CDR3 reads CASSLNLGRNQPQHF. The CDR3 DNA follows: TGCGCCAGCAGCTTGAATTTGGGGCGCAATCAGCCCCAGCATTTT. V is TRBV5-1 and J is TRBJ1-5; D perhaps matches TRBD1 (5 bases). This CDR3 has 15 amino acids. Germline V gene data show CDR1 as SGHRS and CDR2 as YFSETQ. V gave up 1 base and J gave up 2 bases, with 10 bases separating them.